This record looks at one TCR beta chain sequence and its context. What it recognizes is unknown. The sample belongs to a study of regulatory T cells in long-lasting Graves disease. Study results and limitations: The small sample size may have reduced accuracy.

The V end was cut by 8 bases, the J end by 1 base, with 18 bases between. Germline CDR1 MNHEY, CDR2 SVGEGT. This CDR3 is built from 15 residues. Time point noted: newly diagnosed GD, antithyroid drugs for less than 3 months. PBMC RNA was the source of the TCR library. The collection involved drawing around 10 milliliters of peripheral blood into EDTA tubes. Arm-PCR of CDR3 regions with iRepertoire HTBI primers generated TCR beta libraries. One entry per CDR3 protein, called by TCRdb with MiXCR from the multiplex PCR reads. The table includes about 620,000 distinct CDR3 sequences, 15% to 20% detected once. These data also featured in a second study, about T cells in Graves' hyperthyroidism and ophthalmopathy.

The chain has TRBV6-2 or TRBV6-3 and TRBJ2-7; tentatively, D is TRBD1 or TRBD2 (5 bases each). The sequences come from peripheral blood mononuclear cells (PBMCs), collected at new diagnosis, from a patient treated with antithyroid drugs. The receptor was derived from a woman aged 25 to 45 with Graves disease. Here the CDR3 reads CASRRTGTVSYEQYF. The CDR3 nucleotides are TGTGCCAGCCGCCGTACCGGGACCGTTTCCTACGAGCAGTACTTC.